This TCR beta chain was found in a study of T cells expressing NK-cell markers (dated by TCRdb to the early 2020s). Background for the entire study: Three sorted T-cell subsets (CD3+CD56+NKG2C+, CD3+CD56+NKG2C- and CD3+CD56-NKG2C+) from several donors had their TCR beta-chain repertoires profiled. Seven of the eight sequenced donors were HCMV-seropositive and one was HCMV-seronegative. The study sequenced eight donors, all healthy volunteers chosen at random: three men and five women. Sequencing of the libraries produced 2 x 150 bp reads on Illumina HiSeq 2000/2500, MiSeq or NextSeq.

CDR1 and CDR2 (MNHEY, SVGAGI) derive from the germline V gene. Measured from the cysteine to the phenylalanine, the CDR3 is 15 residues long. No DNA sequence was recorded. This sample was sequenced with an Illumina HiSeq 2000. The TCR beta cDNA libraries were made using 5'RACE template switching, a step that added both a universal primer site and unique molecular identifiers. cDNA synthesis was primed from the TCR beta constant segment, followed by two successive PCR amplification steps. The study's own analysis went as follows. MIGEC was used to demultiplex reads and group reads by UMI, and MiTCR was used to assemble and quantify clonotypes. Only TCR cDNA sequences supported by at least two reads were kept to exclude erroneous sequences. Downstream repertoire analysis used the tcR package, and clonotypes were matched across fractions by CDR3 nucleotide sequence plus V segment. VDJmatch was used to annotate antigen specificity against VDJdb, with one amino acid substitution allowed in CDR3. Based on TCRdb reprocessing of the reads, there is one entry per CDR3 protein sequence, and DNA is missing. These V and J calls derive from TCRdb rather than the authors' analysis. The table held for this sample gives about 550,000 distinct CDR3 sequences. Together, the top ten hold approximately 4% of the sample.

What the authors observed across the whole study: Those dominant clonotypes were again the most abundant among CD3+CD56-NKG2C+ cells in a handful of donors, at roughly 28.3-60.1%. In several donors, the dominant CD3+CD56+NKG2C+ clonotypes were among the top 10 CD8+ clonotypes and accounted for about 1.0-7.5% of CD8+ T cells. Whether the expanded NKG2C-expressing T cell clones were specific for HCMV antigens was left unclear.

To determine HCMV serostatus, a commercial ELISA kit was used to detect HCMV-specific IgG in serum. Ficoll density gradient centrifugation was used to isolate peripheral blood mononuclear cells from blood. Turning to this clonotype: This receptor's antigen is unknown.

This TCR was sampled from a man younger than 35 in good health. Donor details come from another sample of the same person, matched by shared clones. Material for sequencing was blood T cells: a sorted CD56 or NKG2C T cell subset, CD4+ or CD8+ T cells, or bulk PBMC T cells (not recorded which). This receptor chain uses TRBV6-5 and TRBJ2-2. The CDR3 region reads CASSYSTGNTGELFF.